The 19 T cell receptor beta chains listed next were all sequenced from one sample in a study of Graves' ophthalmopathy and Graves' hyperthyroidism. RNA transcripts yielded amplified TCR beta CDR3 regions. HTBI-primed RT-PCR formed the first round, and a multiplex PCR formed the second. One entry per CDR3 protein, called by TCRdb with MiXCR from the multiplex PCR reads. The sample lists around 520,000 distinct CDR3 sequences, under 45% occurring once. Source material: peripheral blood or thyroid tissue (not recorded which). These receptor sequences come from an adult man with Graves' hyperthyroidism.

This clonotype was seen a few times. The chain has TRBV7-9 and TRBJ2-2, with D maybe TRBD1 (8 bases). CDR3 length equals 17 residues. The ends were cut back, 2 bases at V and 5 bases at J, with 18 bases in the middle. Germline lookup yields CDR1 SEHNR and CDR2 FQNEAQ (reference sequence). The CDR3 region has the DNA TGTGCCAGCAGCTTAAGCTGGGAACAGGGGGGGACCGGGGAGCTGTTTTTT. Translating it yields CASSLSWEQGGTGELFF.

This clonotype was observed a few times. One end of the junction varies from germline; a read error may be responsible. The rearrangement uses TRBV7-9 and TRBJ1-1; D unclear. CDR3 length: 18 residues. Per germline, CDR1 SEHNR and CDR2 FQNEAQ (reference sequence). CDR3 sequence (DNA): TGCGCCAGCAGCCAAGATGGCGGGAAGGGATCCCAGCGCGCTGAAGCTTTCTTT. Its protein product is CASSQDGGKGSQRAEAFF.

Only a few counts were recorded for this clonotype. The chain is built from TRBV29-1 and TRBJ2-7; D might be TRBD1 (6 bases). Germline V gives CDR1 SQVTM, CDR2 ANQGSEA. The CDR3 covers 11 residues. The V end was cut by 8 bases, the J end by 5 bases, with 13 bases between. CDR3 amino acids: CSITGTHEQYF. CDR3 nucleotides: TGCAGCATCACAGGGACCCACGAGCAGTACTTC.

This clonotype came up a few times. The rearrangement joins TRBV28 to TRBJ1-4, with 7 bases aligning to TRBD1. After removal of 4 bases from V and 5 bases from J, the junction contained 7 bases not matched to a gene. The germline CDR1 and CDR2 sequences are MDHEN and SYDVKM. This CDR3 contains 15 residues. The CDR3 sequence: CASSSEGQRNEKLFF. In DNA, the CDR3 is TGTGCCAGCAGTTCCGAGGGACAGAGAAATGAAAAACTGTTTTTT.

This clonotype was observed at least ten times. V and J are TRBV5-1 and TRBJ1-4; D is unresolved. V was trimmed by 1 base and J by 5 bases, leaving 12 bases between them. The CDR3 length is 15 residues. Germline V gives CDR1 SGHRS, CDR2 YFSETQ. The CDR3 here is CASSLSGAENEKLFF. The DNA of the CDR3 is TGCGCCAGCAGCTTGTCAGGAGCCGAAAATGAAAAACTGTTTTTT.

The rearrangement uses TRBV4-1 and TRBJ2-7; 10 bases are a match to TRBD1. CDR1 is MGHRA, CDR2 YSYEKL, per germline. This CDR3 comprises 16 residues. The V gene end was trimmed by 2 bases and the J gene end by 4 bases; junction bases not matched to a gene: 8. CDR3 residues: CASSQSTGTGAYEQYF. CDR3 nucleotides: TGCGCCAGCAGCCAATCAACCGGGACAGGGGCATACGAGCAGTACTTC.

The chain links TRBV11-2 to TRBJ2-3, with no clear D. The V gene's germline CDR1 is SGHAT and CDR2 FQNNGV. V gave up 4 bases and J gave up 2 bases, with 7 bases separating them. CDR3 length equals 13 residues. The CDR3, as DNA: TGTGCCAGCAGCTCCGGCTTCACAGATACGCAGTATTTT. Protein product: CASSSGFTDTQYF. Using reference TRBV11-2 and TRBJ2-3 for the parts outside the CDR3, the full variable domain is EAGVAQSPRYKIIEKRQSVAFWCNPISGHATLYWYQQILGQGPKLLIQFQNNGVVDDSQLPKDRFSAERLKGVDSTLKIQPAKLEDSAVYLCASSSGFTDTQYFGPGTRLTVL.

The table lists this clonotype with many counts. The V and J genes are TRBV2 and TRBJ1-2; D gene uncertain. Germline V lookup: CDR1 SNHLY, CDR2 FYNNEI. The CDR3 contains 14 residues. V lost 3 bases and J 0 bases, leaving 8 bases between the germline ends. CDR3 DNA sequence: TGTGCCAGCAGTGACCGCGTGACTAACTATGGCTACACCTTC. Residues: CASSDRVTNYGYTF. Based on the CDR3 plus reference TRBV2 and TRBJ1-2, the full variable domain is EPEVTQTPSHQVTQMGQEVILRCVPISNHLYFYWYRQILGQKVEFLVSFYNNEISEKSEIFDDQFSVERPDGSNFTLKIRSTKLEDSAMYFCASSDRVTNYGYTFGSGTRLTVV.

This rearrangement joins TRBV10-2 to TRBJ2-7; D tentatively reads TRBD1 or TRBD2 (6 bases each). The germline V and J ends were trimmed by 8 bases and 6 bases, with 23 bases remaining between them. CDR3 size: 15 residues. CDR1 is WSHSY, CDR2 SAAADI, per germline. Here the CDR3 reads CASGGVGTSSAEQYF. The CDR3 DNA reads TGCGCCAGCGGAGGGGTCGGGACAAGTTCGGCCGAGCAGTACTTC.

This clonotype was counted many times. The chain uses TRBV9 and TRBJ1-4; 7 positions match TRBD1. Trimming at V came to 3 bases and at J to 7 bases, leaving 3 bases not matched to a gene. This CDR3 has 13 residues. CDR1 SGDLS and CDR2 YYNGEE come from the germline V gene. The CDR3 sequence is CASSDRDSEKLFF. The CDR3 DNA reads TGTGCCAGCAGCGACAGGGACAGTGAAAAACTGTTTTTT.

This clonotype was counted ten times or more. The chain links TRBV12-3 or TRBV12-4 to TRBJ2-6; no clear D gene. The CDR3 runs 14 residues. Trimming cost V 6 bases and J 3 bases, with 9 bases left between them. Here the CDR3 reads CASRPPGGANVLTF. DNA for the CDR3: TGTGCCAGCAGGCCGCCAGGTGGGGCCAACGTCCTGACTTTC.

This clonotype was seen many times. V and J are TRBV5-8 and TRBJ1-6; 7 bases line up with TRBD1. The CDR3 is 15 residues long. The V segment lost 3 bases and the J segment 5 bases; nucleotides outside the gene matches: 5. Looked up from germline, CDR1 is SGHTS and CDR2 is YDEGEE. The CDR3 DNA follows: TGTGCCAGCAGCTCCACAGGGGTCCATAATTCACCCCTCCACTTT. Its protein product is CASSSTGVHNSPLHF.

This clonotype occurred a few times. V is TRBV27 and J is TRBJ2-7, with 8 bases aligning to TRBD1. Looked up from germline, CDR1 is MNHEY and CDR2 is SMNVEV (reference sequence). V lost 7 bases, J lost 5 bases, and 10 bases stayed unmatched. The CDR3 extends over 14 amino acids. The CDR3 DNA follows: TGTGCCAGCACTTTGACAGGGGCAGGGAACGAGCAGTACTTC. It is translated as CASTLTGAGNEQYF.

At least ten counts were recorded for this clonotype. The V gene is TRBV29-1, the J gene TRBJ2-7, with 7 bases that match TRBD2. J lost 3 bases, V lost 5 bases, and 7 bases had no gene match. CDR3 length: 13 residues. From germline, CDR1 is SQVTM and CDR2 ANQGSEA. This CDR3 reads CSVRKGLLYEQYF. The CDR3 DNA reads as TGCAGCGTTCGAAAGGGACTACTCTACGAGCAGTACTTC.

This clonotype has a count of ten or more. This chain uses TRBV9 with TRBJ1-5, with TRBD1 matching 9 bases. The germline gives CDR1 SGDLS, CDR2 YYNGEE. J gave up 2 bases and V 0 bases, and 6 bases lay outside the gene matches. This CDR3 region has 17 residues. The CDR3 region has the DNA TGTGCCAGCAGCGTAGAGAAGGACAGGGGACGCAATCAGCCCCAGCATTTT. Translated: CASSVEKDRGRNQPQHF.

Note on this clonotype: One end of the junction fails to match germline, which may point to a read error. The V call is TRBV7-2, the J call TRBJ2-5, with D tentatively TRBD1 (5 bases). Germline values: CDR1 SGHTA, CDR2 FQGNSA. The CDR3 runs 14 residues. CDR3 nucleotides: TGTGCCAGCAGCTCCGACAGAATTCCCGCTATCTGGTTCTTC. Its protein product is CASSSDRIPAIWFF.

In this sample, this clonotype turned up a few times. This chain joins TRBV29-1 and TRBJ2-7; TRBD2 matches at 11 bases. The J call may be wrong; the DNA end is better matched by TRBJ2-1. Germline CDR1 SQVTM, CDR2 ANQGSEA. The CDR3 contains 13 residues. The CDR3 sequence is CSVVSGRAVEQFF. As DNA, the CDR3 is TGCAGCGTTGTTAGCGGGAGGGCGGTTGAGCAGTTCTTC.

This clonotype has only one observation. V and J are TRBV12-5 and TRBJ2-6; D call uncertain. CDR1 LGHNT and CDR2 FRNRAP come from the germline V gene. V was clipped by 1 base and J by 5 bases, with 3 bases between them. The CDR3 sequence is 13 residues long. CDR3 sequence reads: CASGLDRANVLTF. CDR3 coding DNA: TGTGCTAGTGGTTTGGACAGGGCCAACGTCCTGACTTTC.

This clonotype was seen at least ten times. This chain links TRBV15 with TRBJ1-1; 9 nucleotides agree with TRBD1. Germline loops: CDR1 LNHNV, CDR2 YYDKDF (reference sequence). CDR3 length: 17 residues. The ends lost 4 bases at V and 4 bases at J; junction bases unmatched: 13. CDR3 in amino acids: CATSTTRDRVGTTEAFF. CDR3 bases: TGTGCCACCAGCACAACCCGGGACAGGGTAGGGACCACTGAAGCTTTCTTT.